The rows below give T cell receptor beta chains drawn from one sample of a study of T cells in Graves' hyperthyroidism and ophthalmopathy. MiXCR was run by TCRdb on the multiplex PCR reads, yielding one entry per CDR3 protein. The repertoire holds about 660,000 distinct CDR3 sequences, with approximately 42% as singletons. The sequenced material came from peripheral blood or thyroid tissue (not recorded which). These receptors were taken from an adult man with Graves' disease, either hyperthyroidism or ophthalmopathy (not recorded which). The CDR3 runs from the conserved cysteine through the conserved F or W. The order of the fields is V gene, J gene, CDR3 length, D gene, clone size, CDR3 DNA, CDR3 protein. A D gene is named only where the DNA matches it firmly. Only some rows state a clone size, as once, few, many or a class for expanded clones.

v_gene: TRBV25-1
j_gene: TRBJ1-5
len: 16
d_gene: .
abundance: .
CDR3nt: TGTGCCAGCAGTTTAGAACTTTCCGGGAGCAATCAGCCCCAGCATTTT
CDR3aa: CASSLELSGSNQPQHF

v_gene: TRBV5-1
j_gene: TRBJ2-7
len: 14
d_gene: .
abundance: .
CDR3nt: TGCGCCAGCAACGCCAGCGGCCACTCCTACGAGCAGTACTTC
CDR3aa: CASNASGHSYEQYF

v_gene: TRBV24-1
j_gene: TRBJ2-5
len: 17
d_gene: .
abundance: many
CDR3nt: TGTGCCACCAGTGATCCATCGACAGGCGCGTACCAAGAGACCCAGTACTTC
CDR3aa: CATSDPSTGAYQETQYF

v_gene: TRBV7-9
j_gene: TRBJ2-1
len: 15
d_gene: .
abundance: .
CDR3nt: TGTGCCAGCAGCTTTGGAGGAGGCGCCTACAATGAGCAGTTCTTC
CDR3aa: CASSFGGGAYNEQFF

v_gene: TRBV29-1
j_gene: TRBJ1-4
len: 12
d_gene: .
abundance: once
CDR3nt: TGCAGCGTTGACAGCGGGGGAGAAAAACTGTTTTTT
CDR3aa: CSVDSGGEKLFF

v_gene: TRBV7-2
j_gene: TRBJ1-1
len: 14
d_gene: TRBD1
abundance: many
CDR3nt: TGTGCCAGCAGCAAGGGACAGCTGAACACTGAAGCTTTCTTT
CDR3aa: CASSKGQLNTEAFF

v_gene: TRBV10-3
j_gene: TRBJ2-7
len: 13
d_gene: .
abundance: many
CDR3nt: TGTGCCATCAGTGAGTTGAGGGAGCACGAGCAGTACTTC
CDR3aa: CAISELREHEQYF

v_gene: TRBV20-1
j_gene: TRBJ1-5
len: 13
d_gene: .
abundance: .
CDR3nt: TGCAGCGGGAGGCCCTCCGTGGTTCAGCCCCAGCATTTT
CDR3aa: CSGRPSVVQPQHF

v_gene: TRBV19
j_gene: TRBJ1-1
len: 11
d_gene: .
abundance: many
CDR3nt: TGTGCCAGTAGTATGTGGCAGGGGGCTTTCTTT
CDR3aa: CASSMWQGAFF

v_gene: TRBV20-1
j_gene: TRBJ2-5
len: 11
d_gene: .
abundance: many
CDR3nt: TGCAGTGCTAGAGTCCCAGAGACCCAGTACTTC
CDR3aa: CSARVPETQYF

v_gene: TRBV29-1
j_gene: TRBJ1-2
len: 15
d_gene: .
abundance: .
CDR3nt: TGCAGCGTTGAAGCGGACCGACAGCTTAACTATGGCTACACCTTC
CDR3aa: CSVEADRQLNYGYTF

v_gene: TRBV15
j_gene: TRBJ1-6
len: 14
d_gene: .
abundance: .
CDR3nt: TGTGCCACCAGCAGACATCAGGGTAATTCACCCCTCCACTTT
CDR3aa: CATSRHQGNSPLHF

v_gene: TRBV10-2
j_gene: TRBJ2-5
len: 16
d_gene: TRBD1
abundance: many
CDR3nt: TGCGCCAGCAGTGAGGGGGACAGGGCGGTGGCGGAGACCCAGTACTTC
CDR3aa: CASSEGDRAVAETQYF

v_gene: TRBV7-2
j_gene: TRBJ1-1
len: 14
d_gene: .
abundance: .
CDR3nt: TGTGCCAGCAGCTTACCCGGGCTTTACACTGAAGCTTTCTTT
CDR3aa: CASSLPGLYTEAFF

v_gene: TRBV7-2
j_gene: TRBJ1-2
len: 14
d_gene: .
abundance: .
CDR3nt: TGTGCCAGCAGTGTTAGGGGACGGATCTATGGCTACACCTTC
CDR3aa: CASSVRGRIYGYTF